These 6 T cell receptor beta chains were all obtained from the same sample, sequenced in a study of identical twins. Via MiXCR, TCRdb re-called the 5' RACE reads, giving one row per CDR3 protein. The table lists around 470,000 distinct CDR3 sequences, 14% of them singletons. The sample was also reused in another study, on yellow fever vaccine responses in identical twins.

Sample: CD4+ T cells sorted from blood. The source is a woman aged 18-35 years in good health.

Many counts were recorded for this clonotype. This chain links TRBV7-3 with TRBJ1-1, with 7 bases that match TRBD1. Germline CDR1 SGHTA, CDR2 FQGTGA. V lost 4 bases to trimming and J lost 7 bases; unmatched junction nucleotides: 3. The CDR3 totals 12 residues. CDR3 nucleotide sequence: TGTGCCAGCAGCTCTAGACAGGGTGAAGCTTTCTTT. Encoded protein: CASSSRQGEAFF.

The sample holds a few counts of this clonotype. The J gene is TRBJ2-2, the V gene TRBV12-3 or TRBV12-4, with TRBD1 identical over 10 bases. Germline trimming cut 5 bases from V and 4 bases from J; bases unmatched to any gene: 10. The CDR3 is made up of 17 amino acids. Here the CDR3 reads CASSPSPGQGITGELFF. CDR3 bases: TGTGCCAGCAGTCCCTCGCCGGGACAGGGGATCACCGGGGAGCTGTTTTTT.

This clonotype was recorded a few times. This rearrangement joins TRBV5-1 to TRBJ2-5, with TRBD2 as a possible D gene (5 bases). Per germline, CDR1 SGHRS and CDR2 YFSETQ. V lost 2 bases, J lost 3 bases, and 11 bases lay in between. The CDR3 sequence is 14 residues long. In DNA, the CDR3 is TGCGCCAGCAGCTTCTCTACGAGGGAAGAGACCCAGTACTTC. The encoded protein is CASSFSTREETQYF.

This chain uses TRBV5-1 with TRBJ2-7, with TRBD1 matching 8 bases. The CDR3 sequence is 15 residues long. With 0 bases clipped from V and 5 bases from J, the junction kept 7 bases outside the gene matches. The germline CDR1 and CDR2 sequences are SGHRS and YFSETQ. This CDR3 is CASSLVGQGRNEQYF. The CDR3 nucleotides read TGCGCCAGCAGCTTGGTTGGACAGGGCCGGAACGAGCAGTACTTC.

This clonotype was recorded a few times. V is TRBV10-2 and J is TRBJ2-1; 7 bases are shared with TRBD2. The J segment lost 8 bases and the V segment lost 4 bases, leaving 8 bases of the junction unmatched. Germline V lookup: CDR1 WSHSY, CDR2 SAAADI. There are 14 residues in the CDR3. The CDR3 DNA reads TGCGCCAGCAGTGCTGGACTAGGGGTTTATGAGCAGTTCTTC. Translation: CASSAGLGVYEQFF.

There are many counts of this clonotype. The CDR3 loop reads CASSPGQGAYNEQFF. The CDR3 nucleotides are TGTGCCAGCAGCCCGGGACAGGGGGCCTACAATGAGCAGTTCTTC. The chain combines TRBV6-2 or TRBV6-3 with TRBJ2-1, with TRBD1 identical over 11 bases. Germline V gives CDR1 MNHEY, CDR2 SVGEGT. The CDR3 consists of 15 residues. Germline trimming cut 6 bases from V and 2 bases from J; bases unmatched to any gene: 3.